The clone carrying this T cell receptor beta chain was counted between two and nine times. Its antigen is still unknown. What was sequenced were expressed TCRB transcripts, since all of the isolated RNA had been reverse transcribed. Produced via immunoSEQ multiplex PCR; TCRdb's table is partial and in-frame only. The sample lists 350,000 to 450,000 clones; approximately 15% were seen once. This specimen belongs to a study of beta chain features in type 1 diabetes. Study as a whole: What patients shared with healthy donors was a similar profile of age, gender and cell yields.

Findings of the study overall: The naive, central memory and Treg TCRB repertoires looked more alike in patients than they did in healthy donors. Significant though moderate, a shortening of TCRB CDR3s appeared in all four CD4+ subsets of Type 1 diabetes patients.

The germline CDR1 and CDR2 sequences are SGDLS and YYNGEE. This CDR3 is built from 15 residues. Trimming took off 0 bases at V and 3 bases at J, with 9 bases between the two ends. The chain is built from TRBV9 and TRBJ2-2; no clear D. The sample was naive CD4+ T cells from blood. The TCR comes from a man aged 25-40 years in good health. CDR3 in DNA: TGTGCCAGCAGCGTAGGCCAAGGATACACCGGGGAGCTGTTTTTT. Protein: CASSVGQGYTGELFF.